This is a list of T cell receptor beta chains from one sample in a study of cytotoxic CD8 clonotypes in ibrutinib-treated CLL. Assay: immunoSEQ multiplex PCR; the TCRdb copy retains only in-frame clones and omits some. In the table there are 200,000 to 250,000 clones, about four fifths of which are singletons. Source: PBMCs, taken after 12 months of ibrutinib treatment. These receptors were taken from a human donor with chronic lymphocytic leukemia. Each CDR3 is given with its conserved first and last residue. A D gene is named only where the DNA matches it firmly. Clone size is shown for a subset of rows, as once, few, many or a class of expanded clone.

V	J	D	size	DNA	CDR3
TRBV6-5	TRBJ1-2	TRBD1	-	TGTGCCAGCAGCAAACAGGGGTATGGCTACACCTTC	CASSKQGYGYTF
TRBV13	TRBJ1-1	TRBD1	-	TGTGCCAGCAGCTTTACACAGGGGCAGATGAACACTGAAGCTTTCTTT	CASSFTQGQMNTEAFF
TRBV7-9	TRBJ1-6	-	-	TGTGCCAGCAGCTTTACTACCGGGAACCTTAATTCACCCCTCCACTTT	CASSFTTGNLNSPLHF
TRBV19	TRBJ2-2	-	-	TGTGCCAGTAGTATTGGCGCCACGAACACCGGGGAGCTGTTTTTT	CASSIGATNTGELFF
TRBV28	TRBJ2-3	-	-	TGTGCCAGCACCTCGAGCCCCGCAGGCCGAGATACGCAGTATTTT	CASTSSPAGRDTQYF
TRBV5-1	TRBJ2-7	TRBD1	-	TGCGCCAGCACCGAAAGCGGTAGGGGGCAAGAGCAGTACTTC	CASTESGRGQEQYF
TRBV7-7	TRBJ2-7	TRBD2	-	TGTGCTAGCAGCCCCGGGACTAGCGGGACCTACGAGCAGTACTTC	CASSPGTSGTYEQYF
TRBV11-3	TRBJ2-2	TRBD1	-	TGTGCCAGCAGCAAAGGACAGGGGGACACCGGGGAGCTGTTTTTT	CASSKGQGDTGELFF
TRBV11-2	TRBJ2-5	TRBD2	-	TGTGCCAGCAGCTTACCCAGACTAGCGGGAGGACCAGAGACCCAGTACTTC	CASSLPRLAGGPETQYF
TRBV4-2	TRBJ1-3	-	-	TGTGCCAGCAGCCAAGAATCAGACTCTGGAAACACCATATATTTT	CASSQESDSGNTIYF
TRBV27	TRBJ2-1	TRBD2	few	TGTGCCAGCAGTTTAATCGGCCGCGGGGGGCCTTCCTACAATGAGCAGTTCTTC	CASSLIGRGGPSYNEQFF
TRBV28	TRBJ2-7	TRBD2	once	TGTGCCAGCAGTCCCCGGACTAGCGGGACCTCCTACGAGCAGTACTTC	CASSPRTSGTSYEQYF
TRBV6-5	TRBJ2-1	-	-	TGTGCCAGCAGTTACAACAGACCCTACAATGAGCAGTTCTTC	CASSYNRPYNEQFF
TRBV10-3	TRBJ2-1	-	-	TGTGCCATCAGTGAATTGGGCGCCGAGCAGTTCTTC	CAISELGAEQFF
TRBV25-1	TRBJ2-2	-	once	TGTGCCACCCCCCCTATGGAAAATAGATGGACCGGGGAGCTGTTTTTT	CATPPMENRWTGELFF
TRBV5-1	TRBJ1-2	-	once	TGCGCCAGCAGCTTGGATGTGTCGGCAGGACCCTATGGCTACACCTTC	CASSLDVSAGPYGYTF
TRBV19	TRBJ2-1	-	few	TGTGCCAGTAGTTTCTACAATGAGCAGTTCTTC	CASSFYNEQFF
TRBV5-1	TRBJ2-3	TRBD2	-	TGCGCCAGCAGCTTAGGGGGACTAGCGGCTAGCACAGATACGCAGTATTTT	CASSLGGLAASTDTQYF
TRBV6-5	TRBJ2-3	TRBD1	-	TGTGCCTCCCGGGACAGGGGGCGCGGGACAGATACGCAGTATTTT	CASRDRGRGTDTQYF
TRBV18	TRBJ1-1	-	-	TGTGCCAGCTCACCACAGGACTCGAACACTGAAGCTTTCTTT	CASSPQDSNTEAFF
TRBV4-1	TRBJ2-3	-	-	TGCGCCAGCAGTCCTAGAGGATTGCGCACAGATACGCAGTATTTT	CASSPRGLRTDTQYF
TRBV5-4	TRBJ2-2	TRBD1	-	TGTGCCACAGACAGGGGGCTCACCGGGGAGCTGTTTTTT	CATDRGLTGELFF
TRBV27	TRBJ1-1	TRBD1	-	TGTGCCACCCTTGGACAGGGGAACACTGAAGCTTTCTTT	CATLGQGNTEAFF
TRBV19	TRBJ1-1	-	once	TGTGCCAGTTCGCGAGTGGGCGTGGGGGTGAACACTGAAGCTTTCTTT	CASSRVGVGVNTEAFF
TRBV29-1	TRBJ2-3	TRBD1	-	TGCAGCGTAAGAACAGGGGGCTCTGATACGCAGTATTTT	CSVRTGGSDTQYF
TRBV19	TRBJ2-7	TRBD1	once	TGTGCCAGTAGTATAGAAGGGGGCAGTACGATCGAGCAGTACTTC	CASSIEGGSTIEQYF
TRBV6-5	TRBJ1-6	-	-	TGTGCCTCCCGGGCAGTTTATTCACCCCTCCACTTT	CASRAVYSPLHF
TRBV5-6	TRBJ2-7	TRBD1	-	TGTGCCAGCAGCAGGCCGGGACAGGGGGCGGTTGGAAGTTCCTACGAGCAGTACTTC	CASSRPGQGAVGSSYEQYF
TRBV10-3	TRBJ2-1	-	few	TGTGCCATCAGTGAGTTTGAAGGGGACAATGAGCAGTTCTTC	CAISEFEGDNEQFF
TRBV7-9	TRBJ1-2	-	-	TGTGCCAGCAGCTTACCGGGACATAACTATGGCTACACCTTC	CASSLPGHNYGYTF
TRBV6-5	TRBJ2-7	TRBD1	-	TGTGCCAGCGGACAGGGTCCGAGCAGCTACGAGCAGTACTTC	CASGQGPSSYEQYF
TRBV6-5	TRBJ2-7	-	-	TGTGCCAGCAGCTCACTTCGGGCAGGGGTCAACGAGCAGTACTTC	CASSSLRAGVNEQYF
TRBV5-5	TRBJ2-5	-	few	TGTGCCAGCAGCTTAAGGCAGGACGGGGAGACCCAGTACTTC	CASSLRQDGETQYF
TRBV7-7	TRBJ2-5	-	once	TGTGCTAGCAGCTTAGGTTGGGGGGCTGAGACCCAGTACTTC	CASSLGWGAETQYF
TRBV5-1	TRBJ2-1	TRBD2	-	TGCGCCAGCATGATCGGGACTAGCGGATACAATGAGCAGTTCTTC	CASMIGTSGYNEQFF
TRBV6-5	TRBJ2-7	-	-	TGTGCCAGCAGTTCGCCGGGACAAACCTACGAGCAGTACTTC	CASSSPGQTYEQYF
TRBV2	TRBJ1-1	-	once	TGTGCCAGCAGGACGACGGCGAACACTGAAGCTTTCTTT	CASRTTANTEAFF
TRBV19	TRBJ2-1	-	-	TGTGCCAGTAGTTCCGGGGGGCTAAGCTCCTACAATGAGCAGTTCTTC	CASSSGGLSSYNEQFF
TRBV4-1	TRBJ2-3	-	-	TGCGCCAGCAGTCCTCCTCGGGCAGCAGGCACAGATACGCAGTATTTT	CASSPPRAAGTDTQYF
TRBV7-9	TRBJ1-5	-	-	TGTGCCAGCAGCTTATCAGGGCCTCAGCCCCAGCATTTT	CASSLSGPQPQHF
TRBV27	TRBJ1-1	-	-	TGTGCCAGCCGTGGCTGGGGCGTTTCTGAAGCTTTCTTT	CASRGWGVSEAFF
TRBV5-4	TRBJ2-3	TRBD1	once	TGTGCCAGCAGGGGACAGGGTCCAGATACGCAGTATTTT	CASRGQGPDTQYF
TRBV29-1	TRBJ2-5	-	-	TGCAGCGTTGAGGTTTCCAGCGCAGAGACCCAGTACTTC	CSVEVSSAETQYF
TRBV6-5	TRBJ2-3	TRBD2	-	TGTGCCAGCAGTTACTCCCCTAGCGGGGGGGCGGATACGCAGTATTTT	CASSYSPSGGADTQYF
TRBV19	TRBJ1-1	TRBD1	-	TGTGCCAGTAGTGGAGACAGGGGAAACACTGAAGCTTTCTTT	CASSGDRGNTEAFF
TRBV18	TRBJ1-2	-	-	TGTGCCAGCTCACCGGCGGACAAATCGGGCTACACCTTC	CASSPADKSGYTF
TRBV10-2	TRBJ1-1	TRBD1	-	TGCGCCAGCAGCGACCCCCATAAGACAGGGACGATGAACACTGAAGCTTTCTTT	CASSDPHKTGTMNTEAFF